These 15 T cell receptor beta chains were all obtained from the same sample, sequenced in a study of blood T cell repertoires in COVID-19. Repertoires were generated with immunoSEQ multiplex PCR, while TCRdb's copy carries only in-frame clones and drops some. The profile shows about 92,000 clones, roughly 84% of them singletons. The sample was peripheral blood. These receptors were obtained from a human donor in a cohort sampled during active COVID-19.

V usage is TRBV30 and J usage is TRBJ2-7; TRBD2 matches at 8 bases. The ends lost 3 bases at V and 4 bases at J; junction bases unmatched: 5. CDR3 size: 13 residues. The germline V gene encodes CDR1 GTSNPN and CDR2 SVGIG (reference sequence). The CDR3 sequence: CAWRASGRYEQYF. The CDR3 DNA sequence: TGTGCCTGGAGGGCTAGCGGGCGTTACGAGCAGTACTTC.

The chain recombines TRBV12-3 or TRBV12-4 with TRBJ2-1; perhaps TRBD2 as D (6 bases). The CDR3 covers 13 residues. V dropped 8 bases and J dropped 1 base, with 9 bases sitting between them. CDR3 sequence reads: CASWGDSYNEQFF. The CDR3 DNA reads as TGTGCCAGCTGGGGGGATTCCTACAATGAGCAGTTCTTC.

CDR3 sequence: CASDPPAGGCTDTQYF. Here the CDR3 DNA reads TGTGCCAGCGACCCACCGGCGGGAGGTTGCACAGATACGCAGTATTTT. The chain combines TRBV3-1 (or the pseudogene TRBV3-2) with TRBJ2-3, with 8 bases that match TRBD2. From germline, CDR1 is LGHDT and CDR2 YNNKEL (reference sequence). Trimming cost V 8 bases and J 1 base; bases outside gene matches: 11. The CDR3 is 16 residues long.

V usage is TRBV29-1 and J usage is TRBJ2-3; TRBD2 is a possible D gene (6 bases). V dropped 2 bases and J dropped 3 bases, with 9 bases sitting between them. Germline-derived CDR1 and CDR2 are SQVTM and ANQGSEA. CDR3 length equals 13 residues. The CDR3 sequence: CSVEIGGTDTQYF. The CDR3 DNA reads TGCAGCGTTGAAATTGGGGGGACAGATACGCAGTATTTT.

This clone appeared once. Its ends do not fully match the called genes, so a read error is possible. Other DNA sequences of this sample code for an identical CDR3. The V and J genes are TRBV3-1 (or the pseudogene TRBV3-2) and TRBJ2-7; the D gene is possibly TRBD2 (5 bases). In germline, CDR1 is LGHDT, CDR2 YNNKEL (reference sequence). This CDR3 contains 15 residues. The chain's CDR3 is CASSPPTGFRHEQYF. CDR3 nucleotides: TGTGCCAGTAGCCCTCCGACGGGGTTTCGCCACGAGCAGTACTTC.

This chain links TRBV2 with TRBJ2-7; D unresolved. Looked up from germline, CDR1 is SNHLY and CDR2 is FYNNEI. This CDR3 is 14 amino acids long. The V gene lost 0 bases and the J gene lost 7 bases, with 13 bases spanning the gap. CDR3 bases: TGTGCCAGCAGTGAAGCGGTAGTAGTGAAAGAGCAGTACTTC. Amino acids: CASSEAVVVKEQYF.

This chain connects TRBV4-3 to TRBJ1-3, with D possibly matching TRBD1 (6 bases). Trimming removed 1 base from V and 8 bases from J, with 15 bases in between. CDR1 and CDR2 from the germline V gene are LGHNA and YSLEER. The CDR3 has 15 residues. CDR3 in DNA: TGCGCCAGCAGCCAAGCCCGGGACACTGGGGACACCATATATTTT. Residues: CASSQARDTGDTIYF.

The V and J genes are TRBV13 and TRBJ1-6; TRBD1 agrees at 10 bases. The CDR3 spans 15 residues. Germline V gene sequence: CDR1 PRHDT, CDR2 FYEKMQ (reference sequence). Germline trimming cut 5 bases from V and 7 bases from J; bases unmatched to any gene: 5. CDR3 residues: CASSLDRGQNSPLHF. CDR3 nucleotides: TGTGCCAGCAGCCTCGACAGGGGGCAAAATTCACCCCTCCACTTT.

V gene TRBV19 combines with J gene TRBJ2-5; TRBD2 aligns across 13 bases. With V trimmed by 5 bases and J by 4 bases, 4 bases remained unmatched. Germline V gives CDR1 LNHDA, CDR2 SQIVND (reference sequence). This CDR3 contains 15 residues. CDR3 protein: CASSPGLAGRETQYF. The DNA of the CDR3 is TGTGCCAGTAGTCCGGGACTAGCGGGGAGAGAGACCCAGTACTTC.

In this sample, this clone turned up once. The chain uses TRBV5-1 and TRBJ2-1; 10 positions match TRBD2. J lost 8 bases, V lost 4 bases, and 12 bases had no gene match. The CDR3 totals 16 residues. In germline, CDR1 is SGHRS, CDR2 YFSETQ. This CDR3 is CASSRKERGGDYEQFF. The CDR3 DNA reads TGCGCCAGCAGCCGAAAAGAGCGGGGGGGCGATTATGAGCAGTTCTTC.

The chain employs TRBV4-2 and TRBJ2-1; 9 bases line up with TRBD2. This CDR3 spans 14 amino acids. Unmatched junction bases numbered 7, after V lost 0 bases and J lost 13 bases. Germline-derived CDR1 and CDR2 are LGHNA and YNFKEQ. The CDR3 loop reads CASSQDVGGRAQFF. The DNA for the CDR3 is TGTGCCAGCAGCCAAGATGTCGGCGGGAGGGCCCAGTTCTTC.

This clone is a singleton in its sample. The chain carries TRBV29-1 and TRBJ2-5; a possible D gene is TRBD1 (6 bases). Germline CDR1 reads SQVTM; CDR2 reads ANQGSEA. The CDR3 length is 15 residues. V lost 7 bases and J lost 5, with 23 bases in between. The CDR3 DNA reads as TGCAGCGGGCGTCCCGGGACAAACAGGTGGGAGACCCAGTACTTC. Amino acid sequence: CSGRPGTNRWETQYF.

This clone was counted a single time. The chain recombines TRBV6-2 or TRBV6-3 with TRBJ2-2, with 7 nucleotides matching TRBD2. After removal of 6 bases from V and 6 bases from J, the junction contained 10 bases not matched to a gene. The CDR3 is 15 residues long. The V gene's germline CDR1 is MNHEY and CDR2 SVGEGT. The DNA for the CDR3 is TGTGCCAGCAGCAACAAAGGGAGGGGTCCCGGGGAGCTGTTTTTT. It is translated as CASSNKGRGPGELFF.

The V and J genes are TRBV10-3 and TRBJ2-3, with 7 bases matching TRBD2. The trim removed 7 bases at V and 0 bases at J, leaving 1 base unmatched. The CDR3 has 13 amino acids. The germline V gene encodes CDR1 ENHRY and CDR2 SYGVKD. The CDR3 bases are TGTGCCATCAATAGCGGGAGCACAGATACGCAGTATTTT. Translation gives CAINSGSTDTQYF.

The CDR3 region has the DNA TGCGCCAGCAGCTTGACGGCAGGGAAAGAGACCCAGTACTTC. Protein sequence: CASSLTAGKETQYF. The gene calls are TRBV5-1 and TRBJ2-5, with D possibly matching TRBD1 (5 bases). Trimming removed 1 base from V and 3 bases from J, with 10 bases in between. CDR3 length: 14 amino acids. Per the germline V gene, CDR1 is SGHRS and CDR2 is YFSETQ.